Listed here is a single TCR beta chain. As processed by the authors: Quantification of nucleated cells was approximated via reference gene primer amplification. Clones were sequenced by immunoSEQ multiplex PCR, and TCRdb holds only the in-frame ones, with some missing. V and J calls and clone size are those listed in that table; D and trimming were worked out from the DNA. The sample has approximately 60,000 clones; approximately 80% are singletons. This sample was taken from a study of blood T cell repertoires in COVID-19. Study context: Donors in the United States, Italy and Spain gave samples during acute or convalescent COVID-19. PBMCs, B-cell-depleted T cells, or T cells were the source of the cDNA or gDNA that made up the material.

Germline trimming cut 6 bases from V and 3 bases from J; bases unmatched to any gene: 5. The CDR3 has 13 residues. Germline V gene data show CDR1 as SQVTM and CDR2 as ANQGSEA. The V call is TRBV29-1, the J call TRBJ2-1; 7 bases match TRBD2. Material for sequencing was peripheral blood. The source of this sequence is a man in his 60s with acute or convalescent COVID-19. The CDR3 here is CSVLADSYNEQFF. CDR3 coding DNA: TGCAGCGTCCTAGCGGATAGCTACAATGAGCAGTTCTTC.